This T cell receptor (beta chain) was identified in a study of cytomegalovirus exposure and HLA in healthy donors. Overall study findings and caveats: A few CMV-associated chains were confirmed in vitro to be specific for CMV antigens. Researchers catalogued approximately 170 TCR beta chains as cytomegalovirus-associated. Most TCRs appeared rarely, but some public TCRs recurred in many donors.

CDR1 and CDR2 (germline): MNHNY, SVGAGI (reference sequence). This CDR3 is built from 11 residues. Trimming stripped 5 bases from V and 4 bases from J, with 5 bases between. In regard to this clone: What it recognizes is unknown.

The table came from immunoSEQ multiplex PCR; TCRdb's copy has only in-frame clones and leaves some out. This sample yields about 120,000 clones, of which approximately 87% are seen a single time; approximately 2% belongs to the top ten. The sequence was obtained from a woman under 40 in good health and CMV-seronegative. The sequencing sample was made of PBMCs. The chain carries TRBV6-6 and TRBJ2-5; unclear D gene. Here the CDR3 reads CASSPRETQYF. Here the CDR3 DNA reads TGTGCCAGCAGTCCCCGAGAGACCCAGTACTTC.